The T cell receptor (beta chain) described here comes from a study of T cells after yellow fever vaccination. TCRdb itself ran the 5' RACE reads through MiXCR, one entry per CDR3 protein. The sample has about 550,000 distinct CDR3 sequences; over 15% are singletons. For this clonotype: The antigen is undetermined.

V was clipped by 2 bases and J by 0 bases, with 11 bases between them. This CDR3 region has 17 residues. Germline V CDR1 and CDR2: MNHEY, SVGEGT. Overall study findings and caveats: Repertoires obtained by FACS sorting could include abundant clonotypes that entered as contaminants from the bulk population. Compared with primary, the secondary response was weaker and peaked at day 5, not 15. Primary-vaccination clones mostly resurfaced post-booster (96% CD4, just under 90% CD8).

The source of this sequence is a man younger than 45 who received the YFV17D yellow fever vaccine. Material: PBMCs, obtained 15 days after the yellow fever booster vaccination. The rearrangement uses TRBV6-2 or TRBV6-3 and TRBJ2-6, with D maybe TRBD2 (5 bases). CDR3 residues: CASSYIWTGSGANVLTF. CDR3 bases: TGTGCCAGCAGTTACATTTGGACTGGCTCTGGGGCCAACGTCCTGACTTTC.